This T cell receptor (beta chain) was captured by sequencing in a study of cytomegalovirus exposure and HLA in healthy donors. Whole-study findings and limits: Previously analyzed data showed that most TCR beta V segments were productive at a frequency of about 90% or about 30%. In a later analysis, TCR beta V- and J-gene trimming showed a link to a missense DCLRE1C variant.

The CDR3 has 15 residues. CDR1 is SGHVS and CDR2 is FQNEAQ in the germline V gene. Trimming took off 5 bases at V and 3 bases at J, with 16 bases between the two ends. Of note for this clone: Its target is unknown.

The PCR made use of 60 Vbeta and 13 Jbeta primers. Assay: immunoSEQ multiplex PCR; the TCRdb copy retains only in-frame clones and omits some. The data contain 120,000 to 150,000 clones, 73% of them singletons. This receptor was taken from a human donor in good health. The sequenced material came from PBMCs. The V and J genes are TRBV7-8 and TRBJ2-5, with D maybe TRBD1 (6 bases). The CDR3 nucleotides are TGTGCCAGCAGCCAAACCGGGACAAGTAAAGAGACCCAGTACTTC. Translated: CASSQTGTSKETQYF. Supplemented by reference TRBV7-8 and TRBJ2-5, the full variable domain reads GAGVSQSPRYKVAKRGQDVALRCDPISGHVSLFWYQQALGQGPEFLTYFQNEAQLDKSGLPSDRFFAERPEGSVSTLKIQRTQQEDSAVYLCASSQTGTSKETQYFGPGTRLLVL.